The 4 T cell receptor beta chains below come from one sample, sequenced in a study of T-cell reconstitution after alpha-beta-depleted transplantation in children. The library targeted TCRbeta and was prepared with unique molecular identifiers. TCRdb re-derived calls from the PCR reads in MiXCR, one entry per CDR3 protein. The data contain 540,000 or so distinct CDR3 sequences, about 23% of them singletons. The sequenced sample was PBMCs, mostly from graft donor cells, obtained 360 days after TCRalphabeta/CD19-depleted stem cell transplant. These receptors were collected from a boy younger than two who had a stem cell transplant for acute myeloid leukemia, so the T cells may come from the graft donor.

The gene calls are TRBV12-3 or TRBV12-4 and TRBJ1-3; TRBD1 matches at 10 bases. Trimming removed 5 bases from V and 4 bases from J; junction bases left unmatched: 8. The CDR3 consists of 16 residues. In DNA, the CDR3 is TGTGCCAGCAGTCCCGCTCGGGACAGGGGCGGAAACACCATATATTTT. It yields the protein CASSPARDRGGNTIYF.

This clonotype showed up just a few times. This rearrangement joins TRBV12-3 or TRBV12-4 to TRBJ1-3; D may be TRBD1 (5 bases). Trimming shortened V by 5 bases and J by 0 bases, and 14 bases separated the two germline ends. This CDR3 region has 16 residues. The CDR3 spells CASSLYRDSSGNTIYF. The CDR3 DNA follows: TGTGCCAGCAGTCTTTACCGGGACTCCTCTGGAAACACCATATATTTT.

In its sample, this clonotype was seen many times. This chain joins TRBV2 and TRBJ2-5; 12 nucleotides line up with TRBD1. The V segment lost 7 bases and the J segment 3 bases; nucleotides outside the gene matches: 12. This CDR3 comprises 17 residues. Germline CDR1 is SNHLY and CDR2 is FYNNEI. Here the CDR3 reads CASTTGQGAASKETQYF. The CDR3 bases are TGTGCCAGCACTACGGGACAGGGGGCTGCCTCAAAAGAGACCCAGTACTTC.

The table lists this clonotype with a few counts. The chain combines TRBV20-1 with TRBJ2-3; D is ambiguous. CDR3 length: 14 amino acids. Germline V lookup: CDR1 DFQATT, CDR2 SNEGSKA (reference sequence). Trimming took off 6 bases at V and 0 bases at J, with 13 bases between the two ends. The CDR3 region is CSAPVGPSTDTQYF. For the CDR3, the DNA is TGCAGTGCCCCCGTTGGCCCTAGCACAGATACGCAGTATTTT.